The present T cell receptor (beta chain) was sequenced within a study of long-term antiretroviral therapy in people with HIV. The wider study: Sampling started about a decade before the 2015 immediate-ART recommendation.

To note about this clone: Antigen: not known.

Survey-level immunoSEQ v3.0 assays were run. Profiling relied on immunoSEQ multiplex PCR, and the TCRdb table lists in-frame clones only, not all of them. The sample lists tens of thousands of clones, over 90% seen once, with around 6.4% in the top ten. Trimming took 5 bases from V and 7 from J, leaving 6 bases between them. This CDR3 contains 11 residues. Germline V CDR1 and CDR2: LNHDA, SQIVND (reference sequence). All donors provided no fewer than one pre-ART and no fewer than two post-ART PBMC samples. Study-level points and caveats: Therapy changes, viral resistance and ART adherence were not documented in the available data.

This chain uses TRBV19 with TRBJ1-3; D remains unclear. This TCR was recovered from a woman aged 40 to 55 with HIV. The sequences come from unsorted PBMCs, collected approximately 6.3 years after starting antiretroviral therapy. The CDR3 coding sequence is TGTGCCAGTAGTCTCCTGAACACCATATATTTT. Translated: CASSLLNTIYF.